These 20 T cell receptor beta chains came from one sample sequenced in a study of blood T cell repertoires in COVID-19. The assay was immunoSEQ multiplex PCR, and TCRdb's table has in-frame clones only and misses some. Among under 300,000 clones, approximately 90% were seen once, and the ten largest hold 3.5% to 4.5%. Input material: peripheral blood. The source is a woman between 40 and 55 years old with acute or convalescent COVID-19.

Note on this clone: The junction and the germline gene differ at one end; a read error may be behind it. Within the sample, other DNA sequences also encode this same CDR3. This rearrangement joins TRBV10-3 to TRBJ2-1; 9 bases agree with TRBD1. Germline-derived CDR1 and CDR2 are ENHRY and SYGVKD. The CDR3 covers 17 residues. The CDR3 bases are TGCGCCATCAGTGAGTTCGACGGGAGACAGGGGGTTGGTGAGCAGTTCTTC. Translating gives CAISEFDGRQGVGEQFF.

The rearrangement links TRBV19 to TRBJ2-1, with D tentatively TRBD1 (5 bases). Germline loops: CDR1 LNHDA, CDR2 SQIVND (reference sequence). The CDR3 has 12 amino acids. Trimming took 5 bases from V and 13 from J, leaving 15 bases between them. CDR3 residues: CASSHDLQVQFF. The CDR3 coding sequence is TGTGCCAGTAGTCATGACCTACAGGTTCAGTTCTTC.

The DNA of the CDR3 is TGCGCCAGCAGCCCAGACAGGGCTATGAACACTGAAGCTTTCTTT. The encoded protein is CASSPDRAMNTEAFF. The chain joins TRBV4-1 to TRBJ1-1; 7 bases are a match to TRBD1. This CDR3 region has 15 residues. After removal of 4 bases from V and 0 bases from J, the junction contained 5 bases not matched to a gene. Germline CDR1 is MGHRA and CDR2 is YSYEKL.

This chain links TRBV5-1 with TRBJ1-4; TRBD1 matches at 8 bases. Germline assignment: CDR1 SGHRS and CDR2 YFSETQ. The junction had 11 bases not matched to a gene; V was cut back by 3 bases and J by 4 bases. The CDR3 consists of 17 residues. The CDR3: CASSSPGQGQNNEKLFF. In nucleotides, the CDR3 is TGCGCCAGCAGCTCCCCCGGACAGGGTCAAAATAATGAAAAACTGTTTTTT.

The chain joins TRBV12-2 to TRBJ1-3; the table gives TRBD1 as D, unverified against the DNA. TRBV12-2 is designated a pseudogene. The CDR3 has 20 residues. The CDR3 DNA is TGTGCAAGTCGCCCCCTGACCCCTGGGACACCCGCGAACTCTGGAAACACCATATATTTT. This gives the protein CASRPLTPGTPANSGNTIYF.

The chain has TRBV2 and TRBJ1-2, with a tentative D call TRBD1 (5 bases). Germline CDR1 reads SNHLY; CDR2 reads FYNNEI. V lost 3 bases to trimming and J lost 8 bases, with 10 bases between them. The length of the CDR3 is 12 residues. Here the CDR3 DNA reads TGTGCCAGCAGTGAGGGGCAAGCAGGCTACACCTTC. Its protein product is CASSEGQAGYTF.

The V call is TRBV25-1, the J call TRBJ2-5; 9 nucleotides line up with TRBD1. The junction had 4 bases not matched to a gene; V was cut back by 3 bases and J by 2 bases. The germline V gene encodes CDR1 MGHDK and CDR2 SYGVNS. The CDR3 has 15 amino acids. CDR3 region: CASSDGTGWQETQYF. The CDR3 nucleotides are TGTGCCAGCAGTGATGGGACAGGGTGGCAAGAGACCCAGTACTTC.

V gene TRBV11-2 combines with J gene TRBJ2-7; TRBD1 might be the D (6 bases). This CDR3 contains 15 residues. The V end lost 5 bases, the J end lost 4 bases, and 18 bases lay between the germline ends. The V gene's germline CDR1 is SGHAT and CDR2 FQNNGV. The CDR3 nucleotides read TGTGCCAGCAGCACCTTACAGGGCCCCCGGTACGAGCAGTACGTC. Protein sequence: CASSTLQGPRYEQYV.

The chain combines TRBV7-9 with TRBJ2-5, with TRBD2 identical over 13 bases. J was trimmed by 5 bases and V by 5 bases; bases with no gene match: 2. The CDR3 is 14 residues long. Germline-derived CDR1 and CDR2 are SEHNR and FQNEAQ (reference sequence). The CDR3 region is CASSQGLAGETQYF. The DNA for the CDR3 is TGTGCCAGCAGCCAGGGACTAGCGGGGGAGACCCAGTACTTC.

V and J are TRBV7-2 and TRBJ2-3, with 9 bases aligning to TRBD2. CDR1 and CDR2 from the germline V gene are SGHTA and FQGNSA. The V gene end was trimmed by 4 bases and the J gene end by 5 bases; junction bases not matched to a gene: 4. This CDR3 has 14 amino acids. This chain's CDR3 is CASSSSGVGDTQYF. The CDR3 DNA reads TGTGCCAGCAGCTCTAGCGGGGTGGGAGATACGCAGTATTTT. Together with reference TRBV7-2 and TRBJ2-3, the CDR3 gives the full variable domain: GAGVSQSPSNKVTEKGKDVELRCDPISGHTALYWYRQSLGQGLEFLIYFQGNSAPDKSGLPSDRFSAERTGGSVSTLTIQRTQQEDSAVYLCASSSSGVGDTQYFGPGTRLTVL.

The V call is TRBV3-1 (or the pseudogene TRBV3-2), the J call TRBJ2-2; D gene ambiguous. Germline CDR1 and CDR2: LGHDT and YNNKEL (reference sequence). Trimming shortened V by 1 base and J by 0 bases, and 3 bases separated the two germline ends. CDR3 length equals 14 residues. DNA of the CDR3: TGTGCCAGCAGCCAAGCTGCGAACACCGGGGAGCTGTTTTTT. It codes for CASSQAANTGELFF.

The rearrangement uses TRBV19 and TRBJ1-2; TRBD1 matches at 10 bases. The CDR3 totals 17 residues. With 6 bases clipped from V and 6 bases from J, the junction kept 16 bases outside the gene matches. CDR1 is LNHDA, CDR2 SQIVND, per germline (reference sequence). Written as DNA, the CDR3 is TGTGCCAGTAGCCAGGCCGGGACAGGGGAGTTCGGGAATGGCTACACCTTC. Translated: CASSQAGTGEFGNGYTF.

The gene calls are TRBV5-4 and TRBJ1-1, with a weak D call TRBD1 (6 bases). Deletions cut 5 bases from V and 7 bases from J, with 24 bases between. Germline lookup yields CDR1 SGHNT and CDR2 YYREEE (reference sequence). The length of the CDR3 is 16 residues. The DNA of the CDR3 is TGTGCCAGCAGTCAGAGCAGGGGAAGGATTAGGGGTGAAGCTTTCTTT. As protein: CASSQSRGRIRGEAFF.

The rearrangement uses TRBV6-1 and TRBJ2-1; 9 bases match TRBD2. Germline assignment: CDR1 MNHNS and CDR2 SASEGT. Germline trimming cut 3 bases from V and 0 bases from J; bases unmatched to any gene: 0. This CDR3 contains 15 residues. In DNA form, the CDR3 reads TGTGCCAGCAGTGATAGCGGGAGCTCCTACAATGAGCAGTTCTTC. Residues: CASSDSGSSYNEQFF.

The J gene is TRBJ1-2, the V gene TRBV5-5; D ambiguous. The CDR3 length is 14 residues. V was trimmed by 2 bases and J by 4 bases, leaving 12 bases between them. CDR1 and CDR2 (germline): SGHKS, YYEKEE (reference sequence). The CDR3 DNA follows: TGTGCCAGCAGCTTACGGACGGGAGGCTATGGCTACACCTTC. Translating gives CASSLRTGGYGYTF. Using reference TRBV5-5 and TRBJ1-2 for the parts outside the CDR3, the full variable domain is DAGVTQSPTHLIKTRGQQVTLRCSPISGHKSVSWYQQVLGQGPQFIFQYYEKEERGRGNFPDRFSARQFPNYSSELNVNALLLGDSALYLCASSLRTGGYGYTFGSGTRLTVV.

The V gene is TRBV5-4, the J gene TRBJ2-1, with D possibly being TRBD1 (6 bases). CDR1 is SGHNT, CDR2 YYREEE, per germline (reference sequence). The CDR3 loop spans 15 amino acids. V lost 1 base, J lost 5 bases, and 13 bases lay in between. Written as DNA, the CDR3 is TGTGCCAGCAGCTTGCTCGGGACACTTAACAATGAGCAGTTCTTC. Its translation: CASSLLGTLNNEQFF.

The chain combines TRBV2 with TRBJ2-3; 15 nucleotides agree with TRBD2. V gave up 6 bases and J gave up 5 bases; unmatched junction bases: 3. The germline CDR1 and CDR2 sequences are SNHLY and FYNNEI. This CDR3 has 15 residues. The CDR3 nucleotides read TGTGCCAGCAGGGGACTAGCGGGGGGTGGAGATACGCAGTATTTT. Translated: CASRGLAGGGDTQYF.

The chain employs TRBV2 and TRBJ2-7; 8 nucleotides agree with TRBD1. CDR1 is SNHLY, CDR2 FYNNEI, per germline. This CDR3 is built from 13 residues. The J segment lost 2 bases and the V segment lost 7 bases, leaving 4 bases of the junction unmatched. CDR3 amino acids: CASTGGETYEQYV. The CDR3 DNA sequence: TGTGCCAGCACAGGGGGCGAAACCTACGAGCAGTACGTC.

This clone is a singleton in its sample. The J gene is TRBJ1-1, the V gene TRBV6-5; the D gene is possibly TRBD1 (5 bases). V shed 8 bases and J shed 1 base, with 8 bases lying between them. Germline-derived CDR1 and CDR2 are MNHEY and SVGAGI. The CDR3 extends over 12 amino acids. DNA for the CDR3: TGTGCCAGCTTCAGGGAGAACACTGAAGCTTTCTTT. Translating it yields CASFRENTEAFF.

The rearrangement links TRBV13 to TRBJ2-5; 13 bases match TRBD2. V dropped 5 bases and J dropped 5; count of bases not matched to a gene: 5. This CDR3 is built from 15 residues. Germline V lookup: CDR1 PRHDT, CDR2 FYEKMQ (reference sequence). This chain's CDR3 is CASSPQGLAGETQYF. The DNA of the CDR3 is TGTGCCAGCAGCCCCCAGGGACTAGCGGGGGAGACCCAGTACTTC.